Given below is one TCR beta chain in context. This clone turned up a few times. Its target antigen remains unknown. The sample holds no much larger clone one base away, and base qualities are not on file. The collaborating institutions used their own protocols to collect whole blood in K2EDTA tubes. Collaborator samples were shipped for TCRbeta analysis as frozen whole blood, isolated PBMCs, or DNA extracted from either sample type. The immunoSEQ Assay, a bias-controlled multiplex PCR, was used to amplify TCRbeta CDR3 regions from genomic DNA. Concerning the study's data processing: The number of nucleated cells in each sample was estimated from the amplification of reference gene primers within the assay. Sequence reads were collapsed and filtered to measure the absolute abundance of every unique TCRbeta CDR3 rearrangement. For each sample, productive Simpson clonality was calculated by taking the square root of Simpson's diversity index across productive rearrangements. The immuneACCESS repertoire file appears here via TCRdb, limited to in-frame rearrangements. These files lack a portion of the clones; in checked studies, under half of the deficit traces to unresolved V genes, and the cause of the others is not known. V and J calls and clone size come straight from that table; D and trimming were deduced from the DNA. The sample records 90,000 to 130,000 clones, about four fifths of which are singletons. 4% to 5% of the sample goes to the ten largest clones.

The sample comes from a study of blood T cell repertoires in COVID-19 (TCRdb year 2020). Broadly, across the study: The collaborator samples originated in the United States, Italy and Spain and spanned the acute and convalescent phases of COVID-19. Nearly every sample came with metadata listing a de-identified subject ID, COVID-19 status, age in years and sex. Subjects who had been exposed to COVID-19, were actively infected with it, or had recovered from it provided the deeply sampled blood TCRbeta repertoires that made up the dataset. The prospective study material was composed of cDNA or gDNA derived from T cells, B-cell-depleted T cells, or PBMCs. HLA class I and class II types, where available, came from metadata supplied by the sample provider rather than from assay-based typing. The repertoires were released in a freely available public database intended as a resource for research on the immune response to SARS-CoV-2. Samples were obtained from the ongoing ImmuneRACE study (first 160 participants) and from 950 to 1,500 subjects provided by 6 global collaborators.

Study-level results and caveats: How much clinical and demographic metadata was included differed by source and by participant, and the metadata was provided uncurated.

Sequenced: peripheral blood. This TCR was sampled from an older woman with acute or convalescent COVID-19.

The CDR3 in this case is CASSPSRGLIDTQYF. In nucleotide form, the sequence is TGTGCCAGCAGTCCCTCGAGAGGACTTATAGATACGCAGTATTTT. The chain links TRBV28 with TRBJ2-3; tentative D gene TRBD2, with 5 bases matching. According to the germline V gene, CDR1 reads MDHEN and CDR2 reads SYDVKM. V is reduced by 5 bases and J by 5 bases, leaving a spacing of 17 bases between them. From the cysteine up to the phenylalanine, the CDR3 has a length of 15 residues. The DNA shown is the 45-base CDR3, in frame from base 1.